Presented here are 26 T cell receptor beta chains from one specimen sequenced in a study of CD8 T cells in ankylosing spondylitis. Study-wide results and limits: Several highly homologous variants made up a TCR beta motif, and this motif appeared characteristic of ankylosing spondylitis blood.

Their antigens remain unidentified. TCRdb called the 5' RACE reads again in MiXCR, with one record for every CDR3 protein. The sample lists 650,000 to 800,000 distinct CDR3 sequences, under 20% occurring once. The sequencing input was blood, either unsorted or a sorted T cell fraction (not recorded which). The source of these receptors is a male donor with ankylosing spondylitis.

The chain recombines TRBV4-1 with TRBJ2-1, with 10 bases aligning to TRBD2. In germline, CDR1 is MGHRA, CDR2 YSYEKL. The CDR3 is 16 amino acids. Trimming at V came to 4 bases and at J to 7 bases, leaving 10 bases not matched to a gene. This CDR3 reads CASSPEGAGGWNEQFF. The CDR3 DNA reads as TGCGCCAGCAGCCCCGAGGGAGCGGGAGGGTGGAATGAGCAGTTCTTC.

The chain has TRBV12-3 or TRBV12-4 and TRBJ2-1, with 7 bases aligning to TRBD2. V lost 7 bases, J lost 15 bases, and 21 bases stayed unmatched. The CDR3 totals 15 residues. As DNA, the CDR3 is TGTGCCAGCAACATTGGGGGGGTCGGGTCCGATGGGGGGTTCTTC. This encodes CASNIGGVGSDGGFF.

This clonotype was seen many times. The chain has TRBV20-1 and TRBJ1-1; perhaps TRBD1 as D (5 bases). The CDR3 is made up of 15 amino acids. CDR1 is DFQATT and CDR2 is SNEGSKA in the germline V gene (reference sequence). V lost 0 bases and J lost 1, with 12 bases in between. CDR3 in amino acids: CSARDPAQGNTEAFF. DNA for the CDR3: TGCAGTGCTAGAGACCCCGCCCAGGGGAACACTGAAGCTTTCTTT.

In this sample, this clonotype turned up many times. V gene TRBV20-1 combines with J gene TRBJ1-4, with D unclear. The CDR3 runs 13 residues. Germline V lookup: CDR1 DFQATT, CDR2 SNEGSKA (reference sequence). Trimming took 4 bases from V and 1 from J, leaving 7 bases between them. The DNA for the CDR3 is TGCAGTGCTACCCAACAAACTAATGAAAAACTGTTTTTT. Protein product: CSATQQTNEKLFF.

The gene calls are TRBV21-1 and TRBJ2-7; TRBD2, as called in the table, went unchecked against the DNA. TRBV21-1 constitutes a pseudogene. The CDR3 has 16 amino acids. The CDR3 here is CASRDPSGGSSYEQYF. The CDR3 DNA is TGTGCCAGCAGGGACCCTAGCGGGGGCAGCTCCTACGAGCAGTACTTC.

The chain couples TRBV20-1 to TRBJ2-5; 7 nucleotides align to TRBD1. The V segment lost 6 bases and the J segment 0 bases; nucleotides outside the gene matches: 10. The CDR3 totals 15 residues. CDR1 is DFQATT and CDR2 is SNEGSKA in the germline V gene (reference sequence). The CDR3 is CSAKAGTEYQETQYF. CDR3 coding DNA: TGCAGTGCCAAGGCCGGGACAGAGTACCAAGAGACCCAGTACTTC.

The chain joins TRBV12-3 or TRBV12-4 to TRBJ1-5; the D gene is possibly TRBD1 (5 bases). Between the trimmed V and J ends, which lost 6 bases and 1 base, there was a span of 13 bases. CDR3 length: 15 amino acids. DNA for the CDR3: TGTGCCAGCAGGACGGGGGGACGGAGCAATCAGCCCCAGCATTTT. This sequence encodes CASRTGGRSNQPQHF.

The gene calls are TRBV4-2 and TRBJ2-3; D is uncertain. The germline gives CDR1 LGHNA, CDR2 YNFKEQ. With 0 bases removed from V and 2 bases from J, the gap between germline ends came to 9 bases. The CDR3 covers 15 residues. The CDR3 protein is CASSQDRVATDTQYF. The CDR3 bases are TGTGCCAGCAGCCAAGATAGGGTAGCCACAGATACGCAGTATTTT.

This clonotype occurred many times. The chain employs TRBV12-3 or TRBV12-4 and TRBJ1-1; no clear D. V lost 5 bases and J 1 base, leaving 8 bases between the germline ends. This CDR3 region has 13 residues. Written as DNA, the CDR3 is TGTGCCAGCAGTGAGGGCGGGAACACTGAAGCTTTCTTT. Encoded protein: CASSEGGNTEAFF.

This clonotype has a handful of counts. Because the CDR3's place on the DNA is in doubt, the DNA is left out and the CDR3 is given as listed by TCRdb. The V gene is TRBV20-1, the J gene TRBJ2-5; the table's D gene call, TRBD2, was not cross checked with the DNA. Per the germline V gene, CDR1 is DFQATT and CDR2 is SNEGSKA (reference sequence). Termini included, the CDR3 measures 16 amino acids. CDR3 in amino acids: CSATPSISEYQETQYF.

This chain connects TRBV6-5 to TRBJ2-3, with 10 bases identical to TRBD2. The CDR3 extends over 15 amino acids. The germline V gene encodes CDR1 MNHEY and CDR2 SVGAGI. Unmatched junction bases numbered 5, after V lost 2 bases and J lost 6 bases. The CDR3 protein is CASSYPSSGGDTQYF. CDR3 DNA sequence: TGTGCCAGCAGTTACCCCTCTAGCGGGGGTGATACGCAGTATTTT.

J is TRBJ1-2 and V is TRBV7-8; D possibly corresponds to TRBD1 (6 bases). CDR1 is SGHVS and CDR2 is FQNEAQ in the germline V gene. The V and J ends lost 5 bases and 2 bases respectively, with 15 bases between them. This CDR3 spans 15 amino acids. CDR3 residues: CASSARQAGNYGYTF. The CDR3 nucleotides read TGTGCCAGCAGCGCCCGACAGGCAGGAAACTATGGCTACACCTTC. The complete variable domain, with remaining parts taken from reference TRBV7-8 and TRBJ1-2, reads GAGVSQSPRYKVAKRGQDVALRCDPISGHVSLFWYQQALGQGPEFLTYFQNEAQLDKSGLPSDRFFAERPEGSVSTLKIQRTQQEDSAVYLCASSARQAGNYGYTFGSGTRLTVV.

This clonotype was observed a handful of times. J is TRBJ1-1 and V is TRBV15; D is possibly TRBD1 (5 bases). With 5 bases removed from V and 1 base from J, the gap between germline ends came to 20 bases. Germline V CDR1 and CDR2: LNHNV, YYDKDF (reference sequence). This CDR3 has 17 amino acids. CDR3 protein: CATSPRSPRGGNTEAFF. The CDR3 DNA reads TGTGCCACCAGCCCCAGAAGCCCTCGGGGGGGGAACACTGAAGCTTTCTTT.

The chain uses TRBV4-1 and TRBJ2-5, with D possibly matching TRBD2 (5 bases). This CDR3 comprises 15 residues. Looked up from germline, CDR1 is MGHRA and CDR2 is YSYEKL. Trimming stripped 4 bases from V and 5 bases from J, with 17 bases between. CDR3 sequence reads: CASSLREGVWETQYF. CDR3 in DNA: TGCGCCAGCAGCCTAAGAGAGGGAGTATGGGAGACCCAGTACTTC.

The chain carries TRBV11-2 and TRBJ1-1, with a weak D call TRBD1 (5 bases). CDR1 and CDR2 (germline): SGHAT, FQNNGV. V lost 0 bases and J lost 12, with 14 bases in between. The CDR3 loop spans 13 amino acids. The CDR3 DNA sequence: TGTGCCAGCAGCTTAGATCCCGGCCAGGGAACTTTCTTT. It specifies CASSLDPGQGTFF.

This clonotype was detected once. This chain uses TRBV19 with TRBJ2-6; no definite D call. This CDR3 comprises 17 residues. From germline, CDR1 is LNHDA and CDR2 SQIVND (reference sequence). Trimming removed 3 bases from V and 0 bases from J, with 12 bases in between. The CDR3 DNA is TGTGCCAGTAGTATCGGCAGCTTCTACTCTGGGGCCAACGTCCTGACTTTC. Protein product: CASSIGSFYSGANVLTF.

This clonotype was detected a few times. This sequence joins TRBV12-3 or TRBV12-4 and TRBJ2-1, with 8 positions matching TRBD2. With V trimmed by 3 bases and J by 5 bases, 9 bases remained unmatched. CDR3 length: 16 residues. The DNA of the CDR3 is TGTGCCAGCAGTTTTCGTGGCGGGGGGAAGCACAATGAGCAGTTCTTC. This translates into CASSFRGGGKHNEQFF.

The V call is TRBV6-2 or TRBV6-3, the J call TRBJ2-7; possible D gene TRBD2, 6 bases. Germline CDR1 is MNHEY and CDR2 is SVGEGT. With 2 bases removed from V and 0 bases from J, the gap between germline ends came to 11 bases. The CDR3 contains 15 residues. The CDR3 here is CASSYGSTSSYEQYF. The DNA of the CDR3 is TGTGCCAGCAGTTACGGGTCGACTAGCTCCTACGAGCAGTACTTC.

The rearrangement uses TRBV6-1 and TRBJ2-1; TRBD2 matches at 12 bases. Germline lookup yields CDR1 MNHNS and CDR2 SASEGT. The CDR3 is 16 residues long. J was trimmed by 7 bases and V by 3 bases; bases with no gene match: 7. The CDR3 DNA reads TGTGCCAGCAGTGAGGCGTCTAGCGGGGGGGGGAATGAGCAGTTCTTC. As protein: CASSEASSGGGNEQFF.

The chain has TRBV5-1 and TRBJ2-1, with D possibly being TRBD2 (6 bases). Germline-derived CDR1 and CDR2 are SGHRS and YFSETQ. V was shortened by 6 bases and J by 10 bases, with 14 bases between the two germline ends. CDR3 size: 12 residues. The CDR3 here is CASTHLASEQFF. CDR3 DNA: TGCGCCAGCACACACCTAGCGTCGGAGCAGTTCTTC. Looking up the rest from reference TRBV5-1 and TRBJ2-1 gives the full variable domain: KAGVTQTPRYLIKTRGQQVTLSCSPISGHRSVSWYQQTPGQGLQFLFEYFSETQRNKGNFPGRFSGRQFSNSRSEMNVSTLELGDSALYLCASTHLASEQFFGPGTRLTVL.

This clonotype was seen a handful of times. The rearrangement uses TRBV20-1 and TRBJ1-5; tentatively, D is TRBD1 (6 bases). Per the germline V gene, CDR1 is DFQATT and CDR2 is SNEGSKA (reference sequence). The germline V and J ends were trimmed by 0 bases and 9 bases, with 18 bases remaining between them. This CDR3 has 15 residues. Here the CDR3 reads CSARDSGGGRPPQHF. In nucleotides, the CDR3 is TGCAGTGCTAGAGATTCGGGGGGGGGCCGCCCGCCCCAGCATTTT.

On this clonotype itself: Its ends do not fully match the called genes, so a read error is possible. The chain recombines TRBV12-3 or TRBV12-4 with TRBJ2-5; 7 bases map to TRBD1. CDR3 size: 15 residues. The CDR3 region has the DNA TGTGCCAGCAGCTCACATAGGGGACAGCAAGCGACCCAGTACTTC. Protein: CASSSHRGQQATQYF.

Only a few counts were recorded for this clonotype. V gene TRBV7-6 combines with J gene TRBJ1-1; D remains unclear. Germline lookup yields CDR1 SGHVS and CDR2 FNYEAQ. The V end was cut by 5 bases, the J end by 4 bases, with 14 bases between. The CDR3 totals 14 residues. The CDR3: CASSPGRAGTEAFF. The DNA of the CDR3 is TGTGCCAGCAGCCCAGGACGTGCGGGCACTGAAGCTTTCTTT.

This sequence joins TRBV10-2 and TRBJ2-1; tentatively, D is TRBD1 (6 bases). In germline, CDR1 is WSHSY, CDR2 SAAADI. The CDR3 is 16 residues long. With 0 bases removed from V and 3 bases from J, the gap between germline ends came to 12 bases. CDR3 sequence reads: CASSESRGSGYNEQFF. CDR3 nucleotide sequence: TGCGCCAGCAGTGAGTCCAGGGGAAGCGGCTACAATGAGCAGTTCTTC.

This clonotype was counted a few times. The chain is built from TRBV20-1 and TRBJ1-5, with 10 nucleotides matching TRBD1. CDR3 length: 13 residues. V was pared by 5 bases and J by 2 bases, with 0 bases of the junction left unmatched. Looked up from germline, CDR1 is DFQATT and CDR2 is SNEGSKA (reference sequence). The CDR3 region is CSAGTGGNQPQHF. CDR3 bases: TGCAGTGCTGGGACAGGGGGCAATCAGCCCCAGCATTTT.

J is TRBJ2-2 and V is TRBV7-3, with unresolved D. V lost 5 bases to trimming and J lost 1 base, with 8 bases between them. Germline V CDR1 and CDR2: SGHTA, FQGTGA. The CDR3 is made up of 14 amino acids. CDR3 protein: CASSTYRNTGELFF. CDR3 in DNA: TGTGCCAGCAGCACCTACAGGAACACCGGGGAGCTGTTTTTT.